This T cell receptor beta chain was retrieved from a study of OX40 agonist ivuxolimab in advanced cancers. Overall study: Patients were dosed with the agonistic anti-OX40 (CD134) antibody ivuxolimab. Study conclusions and caveats: Clones of CD4+ and CD8+ blood T cells grew by week 6 at doses of 0.1 to 3.0 mg/kg. Certain nonresponders likewise exhibited a low normalized T-cell clonal expansion. Clonal expansion among partial responders at 0.1-3.0 mg/kg ranked near the lowest.

The CDR3 runs 14 residues. The trim removed 3 bases at V and 5 bases at J, leaving 6 bases unmatched. The germline V gene encodes CDR1 SGHTA and CDR2 FQGNSA. Repertoires were generated with immunoSEQ multiplex PCR, while TCRdb's copy carries only in-frame clones and drops some. This table holds 75,000 to 100,000 clones, around 87% found once. This clone appeared once. The antigen remains unidentified. The receptor comes from an adult with an advanced solid tumor such as melanoma, head and neck, liver or kidney cancer. The material was CD4+ or CD8+ T cells sorted from blood, obtained in a trial of the OX40 agonist ivuxolimab. The gene calls are TRBV7-2 and TRBJ1-1; 7 nucleotides line up with TRBD1. As DNA, the CDR3 is TGTGCCAGCAGCTTTCAAAGGGGGCGGACTGAAGCTTTCTTT. Translating it yields CASSFQRGRTEAFF.